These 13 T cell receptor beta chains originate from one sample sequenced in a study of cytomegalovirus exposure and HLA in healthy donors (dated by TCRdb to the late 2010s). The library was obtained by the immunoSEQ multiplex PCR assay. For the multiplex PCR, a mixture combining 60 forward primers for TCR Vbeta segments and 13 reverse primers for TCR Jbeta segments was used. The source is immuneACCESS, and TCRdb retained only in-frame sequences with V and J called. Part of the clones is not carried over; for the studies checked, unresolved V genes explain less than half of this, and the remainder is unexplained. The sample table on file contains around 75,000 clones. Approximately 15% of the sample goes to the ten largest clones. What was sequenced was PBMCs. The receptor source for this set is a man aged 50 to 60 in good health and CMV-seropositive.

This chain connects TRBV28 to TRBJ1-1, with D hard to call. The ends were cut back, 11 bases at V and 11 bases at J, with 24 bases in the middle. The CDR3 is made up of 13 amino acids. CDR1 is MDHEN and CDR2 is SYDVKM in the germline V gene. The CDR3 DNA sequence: TGTGCCGCCCGTATGGGGAGGAGTCTTCGGGCTTTCTTT. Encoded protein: CAARMGRSLRAFF.

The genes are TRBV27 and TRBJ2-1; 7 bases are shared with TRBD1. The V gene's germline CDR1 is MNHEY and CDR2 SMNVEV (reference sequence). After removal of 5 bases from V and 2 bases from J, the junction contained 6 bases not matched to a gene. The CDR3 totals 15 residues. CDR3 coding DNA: TGTGCCAGCAGTCTCCGACAGGGTCCCTACAATGAGCAGTTCTTC. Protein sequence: CASSLRQGPYNEQFF.

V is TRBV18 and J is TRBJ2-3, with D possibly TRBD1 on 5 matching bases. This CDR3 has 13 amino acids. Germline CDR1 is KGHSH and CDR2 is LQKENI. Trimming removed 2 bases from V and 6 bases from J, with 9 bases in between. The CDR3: CASSPGSGDTQYF. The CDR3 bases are TGTGCCAGCTCACCAGGTTCAGGGGATACGCAGTATTTT.

The chain's CDR3 is CSAREVLGRFF. The CDR3 coding sequence is TGCAGTGCTAGAGAAGTGCTAGGTCGGTTCTTC. The chain joins TRBV20-1 to TRBJ2-1; D is ambiguous. Germline-derived CDR1 and CDR2 are DFQATT and SNEGSKA (reference sequence). The CDR3 is made up of 11 amino acids. V was cut by 0 bases and J by 15 bases, with 12 bases left in between.

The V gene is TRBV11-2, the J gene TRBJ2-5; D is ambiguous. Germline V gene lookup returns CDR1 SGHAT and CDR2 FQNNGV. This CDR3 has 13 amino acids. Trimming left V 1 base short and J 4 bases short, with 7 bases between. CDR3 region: CASSLGTGETQYF. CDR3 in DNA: TGTGCCAGCAGCTTAGGTACCGGAGAGACCCAGTACTTC.

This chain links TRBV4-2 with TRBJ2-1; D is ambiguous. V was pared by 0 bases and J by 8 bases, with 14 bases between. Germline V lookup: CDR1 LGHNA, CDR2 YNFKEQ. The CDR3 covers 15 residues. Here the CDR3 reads CASSQENLRVDEQFF. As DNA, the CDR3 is TGTGCCAGCAGCCAAGAAAATTTGAGAGTTGATGAGCAGTTCTTC.

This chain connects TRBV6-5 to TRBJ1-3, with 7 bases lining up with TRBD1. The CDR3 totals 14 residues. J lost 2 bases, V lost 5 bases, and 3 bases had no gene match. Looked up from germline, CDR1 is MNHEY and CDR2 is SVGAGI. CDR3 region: CASSPTGTGNTIYF. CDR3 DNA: TGTGCCAGCAGTCCGACAGGGACTGGAAACACCATATATTTT.

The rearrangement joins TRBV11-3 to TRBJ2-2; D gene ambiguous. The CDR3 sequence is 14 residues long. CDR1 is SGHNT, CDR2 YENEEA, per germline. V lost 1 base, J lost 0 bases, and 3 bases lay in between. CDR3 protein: CASSLAANTGELFF. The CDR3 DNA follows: TGTGCCAGCAGCTTAGCCGCGAACACCGGGGAGCTGTTTTTT.

CDR3 sequence: CASSAGQGVGETQYF. For the CDR3, the DNA is TGCGCCAGCAGCGCCGGACAGGGGGTGGGGGAGACCCAGTACTTC. The rearrangement uses TRBV5-1 and TRBJ2-5; 10 bases are shared with TRBD1. The CDR3 runs to 15 residues. CDR1 and CDR2 from the germline V gene are SGHRS and YFSETQ. V shed 4 bases and J 5 bases; nucleotides not matched to a gene: 8. The full variable domain, rest sourced from reference TRBV5-1 and TRBJ2-5, is KAGVTQTPRYLIKTRGQQVTLSCSPISGHRSVSWYQQTPGQGLQFLFEYFSETQRNKGNFPGRFSGRQFSNSRSEMNVSTLELGDSALYLCASSAGQGVGETQYFGPGTRLLVL.

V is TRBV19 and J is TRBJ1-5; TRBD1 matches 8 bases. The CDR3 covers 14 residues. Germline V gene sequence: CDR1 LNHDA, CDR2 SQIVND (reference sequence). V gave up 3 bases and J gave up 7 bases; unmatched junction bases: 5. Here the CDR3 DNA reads TGTGCCAGTAGTATGACAGGGGCGCGGCAGCCCCAGCATTTT. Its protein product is CASSMTGARQPQHF.

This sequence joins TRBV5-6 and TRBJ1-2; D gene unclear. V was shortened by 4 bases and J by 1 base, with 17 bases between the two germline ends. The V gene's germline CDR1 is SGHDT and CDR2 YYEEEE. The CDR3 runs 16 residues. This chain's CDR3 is CASSPEPPGHNYGYTF. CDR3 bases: TGTGCCAGCAGCCCCGAGCCGCCAGGCCATAACTATGGCTACACCTTC.

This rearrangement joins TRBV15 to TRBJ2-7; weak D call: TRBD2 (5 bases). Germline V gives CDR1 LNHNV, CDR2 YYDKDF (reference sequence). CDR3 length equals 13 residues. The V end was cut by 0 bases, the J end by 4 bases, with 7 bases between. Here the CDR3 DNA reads TGTGCCACCAGCAGAGATGGGAGTTACGAGCAGTACGTC. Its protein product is CATSRDGSYEQYV.

The CDR3 DNA reads TGTGCCAGCTCCCTGGAGGTCGGGGGTGACGAGCAGTACTTC. Residues: CASSLEVGGDEQYF. The rearrangement joins TRBV18 to TRBJ2-7; the D gene is possibly TRBD2 (6 bases). The CDR3 consists of 14 residues. Trimming removed 6 bases at V and 5 bases at J, with 17 bases between. Germline CDR1 and CDR2: KGHSH and LQKENI.